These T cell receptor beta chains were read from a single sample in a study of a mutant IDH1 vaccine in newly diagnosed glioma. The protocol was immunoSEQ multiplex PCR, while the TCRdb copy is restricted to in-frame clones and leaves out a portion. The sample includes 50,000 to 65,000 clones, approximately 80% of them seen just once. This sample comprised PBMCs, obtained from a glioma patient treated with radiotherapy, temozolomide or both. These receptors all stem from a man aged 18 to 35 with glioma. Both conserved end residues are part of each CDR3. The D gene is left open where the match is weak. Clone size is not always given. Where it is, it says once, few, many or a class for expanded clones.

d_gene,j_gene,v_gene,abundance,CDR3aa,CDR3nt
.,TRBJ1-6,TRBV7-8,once,CASGSLANSPLHF,TGTGCCAGCGGCAGTCTAGCTAATTCACCCCTCCACTTT
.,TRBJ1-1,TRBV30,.,CAWSPPPDSPMNTEAFF,TGTGCCTGGAGTCCGCCTCCTGACAGCCCAATGAACACTGAAGCTTTCTTT
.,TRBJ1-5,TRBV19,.,CASTMGTPYQPQHF,TGTGCCAGTACCATGGGGACACCGTATCAGCCCCAGCATTTT
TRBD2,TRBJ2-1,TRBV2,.,CASRLPGLAPPTYNEQFF,TGTGCCAGCAGATTACCGGGACTAGCCCCGCCGACCTACAATGAGCAGTTCTTC
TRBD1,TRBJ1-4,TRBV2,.,CASSEGPAGGLGEKLFF,TGTGCCAGCAGTGAAGGGCCAGCAGGGGGGTTGGGTGAAAAACTGTTTTTT
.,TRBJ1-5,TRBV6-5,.,CASSWAGGGNQPQHF,TGTGCCAGCAGTTGGGCAGGCGGGGGTAATCAGCCCCAGCATTTT
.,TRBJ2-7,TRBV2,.,CASSERDKTYEQYF,TGTGCCAGCAGTGAACGGGACAAGACCTACGAGCAGTACTTC
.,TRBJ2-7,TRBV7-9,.,CASSFQFGVGDEQYF,TGTGCCAGCAGCTTTCAGTTCGGCGTGGGAGACGAGCAGTACTTC
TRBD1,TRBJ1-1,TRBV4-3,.,CASSQDLWDRFNTEAFF,TGCGCCAGCAGCCAAGATCTCTGGGACAGGTTTAACACTGAAGCTTTCTTT
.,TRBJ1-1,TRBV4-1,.,CASSPLRVGTEAFF,TGCGCCAGCAGTCCACTGAGGGTTGGCACTGAAGCTTTCTTT
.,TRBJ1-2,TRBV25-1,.,CASSGSPAGYTF,TGTGCCAGCAGCGGGTCCCCGGCCGGCTACACCTTC
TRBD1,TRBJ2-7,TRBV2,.,CASRTGQASYEQYF,TGTGCCAGCAGGACGGGACAGGCCTCCTACGAGCAGTACTTC
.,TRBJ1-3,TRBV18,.,CASSPPGTIYF,TGTGCCAGCTCACCACCGGGCACCATATATTTT
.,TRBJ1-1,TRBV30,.,CAWRFMGAANTEAFF,TGTGCCTGGAGATTCATGGGGGCGGCGAACACTGAAGCTTTCTTT
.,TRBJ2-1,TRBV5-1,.,CASSWGESSYNEQFF,TGCGCCAGCAGCTGGGGGGAGAGCTCCTACAATGAGCAGTTCTTC
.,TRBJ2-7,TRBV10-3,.,CAISESTTYSYEQYF,TGTGCCATCAGTGAGTCCACTACCTATTCCTACGAGCAGTACTTC
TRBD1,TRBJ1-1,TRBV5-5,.,CASSLGEGQGVEAFF,TGTGCCAGCAGCTTGGGGGAGGGACAGGGCGTTGAAGCTTTCTTT
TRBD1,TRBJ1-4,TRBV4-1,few,CASSDWGQSEKLFF,TGCGCCAGCAGTGATTGGGGACAGAGTGAAAAACTGTTTTTT
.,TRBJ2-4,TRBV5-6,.,CASSLYRELVAKNIQYF,TGTGCCAGCAGCCTATACAGGGAACTGGTTGCCAAAAACATTCAGTACTTC
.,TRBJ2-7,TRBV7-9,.,CASRPLDSEQYF,TGTGCCAGCAGGCCCCTCGATTCTGAACAGTACTTC
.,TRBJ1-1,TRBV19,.,CASSIIRNTEAFF,TGTGCCAGTAGTATCATCAGGAACACTGAAGCTTTCTTT
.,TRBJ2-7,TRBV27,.,CASSFRGSYEQYF,TGTGCCAGCAGTTTCAGAGGGTCCTACGAGCAGTACTTC
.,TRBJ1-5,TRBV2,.,CASSADSYSNQPQHF,TGTGCCAGCAGTGCGGACAGTTATAGCAATCAGCCCCAGCATTTT
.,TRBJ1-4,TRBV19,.,CASSMRLGNEKLFF,TGTGCCAGTAGCATGAGACTAGGAAATGAAAAACTGTTTTTT
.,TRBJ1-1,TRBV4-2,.,CASSHPTDMNTEAFF,TGTGCCAGCAGCCACCCGACGGACATGAACACTGAAGCTTTCTTT
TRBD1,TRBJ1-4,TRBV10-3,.,CAISELRTGLEEKLFF,TGTGCCATCAGTGAGTTAAGGACAGGGTTGGAAGAAAAACTGTTTTTT
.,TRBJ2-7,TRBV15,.,CATSRDRTAIYEQYF,TGTGCCACCAGCAGAGATAGAACAGCGATCTACGAGCAGTACTTC
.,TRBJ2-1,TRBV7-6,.,CASSLPSEGLYNEQFF,TGTGCCAGCAGCTTACCTAGCGAGGGGCTCTACAATGAGCAGTTCTTC
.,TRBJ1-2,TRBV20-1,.,CSARKAGGYTF,TGCAGTGCTAGGAAAGCGGGAGGCTACACCTTC
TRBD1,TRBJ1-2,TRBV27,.,CASRRQGGYGYTF,TGTGCCAGCCGTAGACAGGGAGGCTATGGCTACACCTTC
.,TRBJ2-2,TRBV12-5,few,CASGRPAGELFF,TGTGCTAGTGGCCGTCCAGCCGGGGAGCTGTTTTTT
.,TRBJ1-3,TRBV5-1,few,CASSLEGYGNTIYF,TGCGCCAGCAGCTTGGAGGGCTATGGAAACACCATATATTTT
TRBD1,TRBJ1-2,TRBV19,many,CASSIRQGPGYTF,TGTGCCAGTAGTATACGACAGGGGCCGGGCTACACCTTC
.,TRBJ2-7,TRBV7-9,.,CAYRRGEGYEQYF,TGTGCCTACCGGAGGGGCGAGGGGTACGAGCAGTACTTC
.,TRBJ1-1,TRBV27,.,CASAFGGVNTEAFF,TGTGCCAGCGCTTTTGGCGGGGTAAACACTGAAGCTTTCTTT
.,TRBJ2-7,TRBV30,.,CAWSGGLYEQYF,TGTGCCTGGAGTGGGGGGCTGTACGAGCAGTACTTC
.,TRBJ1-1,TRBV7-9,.,CASSLETGGSTEAFF,TGTGCCAGCAGCCTCGAGACAGGAGGGAGCACTGAAGCTTTCTTT
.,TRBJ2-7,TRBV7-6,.,CASSLGTVSYEQYF,TGTGCCAGCAGCTTAGGGACAGTGAGCTACGAGCAGTACTTC
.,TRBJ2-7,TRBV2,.,CASRTGNSYEQYF,TGTGCCAGCAGAACCGGGAACTCCTACGAGCAGTACTTC
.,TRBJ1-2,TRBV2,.,CASSERLIAEGYTF,TGTGCCAGCAGTGAGCGGTTGATTGCGGAGGGCTACACCTTC
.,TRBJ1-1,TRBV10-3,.,CAISDTRRDKDTEAFF,TGTGCCATCAGTGACACAAGAAGGGATAAGGACACTGAAGCTTTCTTT
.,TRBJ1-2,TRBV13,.,CASSLGGDGYTF,TGTGCCAGCAGCTTAGGAGGGGATGGCTACACCTTC
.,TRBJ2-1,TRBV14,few,CASSQVSLAEQFF,TGTGCCAGCAGCCAAGTTTCCCTCGCTGAGCAGTTCTTC